This TCR beta chain was sequenced during a study of glioma-infiltrating T cells. Study context: Target coverage was 4.5- to 10-fold for roughly one million blood T cells.

This clonotype was observed many times. The germline CDR1 and CDR2 sequences are LGHNA and YNFKEQ. The CDR3 contains 14 residues. V lost 2 bases and J lost 4, with 9 bases in between. TCR alpha and beta CDR3 regions were amplified from RNA using iRepertoire nested multiplex PCR. TCRdb fed the multiplex PCR reads into MiXCR, producing one record per CDR3 protein. The sample has more than 300,000 distinct CDR3 sequences, 41% seen once. The genes are TRBV4-2 and TRBJ1-5, with D possibly matching TRBD1 (6 bases). Sequencing was carried out using glioma tissue, nonneoplastic brain tissue, or PBMCs (not recorded which). This clonotype was obtained from a human donor with low-grade glioma or glioblastoma, undergoing nonglioma brain surgery, or in good health (not recorded which). CDR3 DNA: TGTGCCAGCAGCCAAACAGGGTTGAATCAGCCCCAGCATTTT. Protein product: CASSQTGLNQPQHF.